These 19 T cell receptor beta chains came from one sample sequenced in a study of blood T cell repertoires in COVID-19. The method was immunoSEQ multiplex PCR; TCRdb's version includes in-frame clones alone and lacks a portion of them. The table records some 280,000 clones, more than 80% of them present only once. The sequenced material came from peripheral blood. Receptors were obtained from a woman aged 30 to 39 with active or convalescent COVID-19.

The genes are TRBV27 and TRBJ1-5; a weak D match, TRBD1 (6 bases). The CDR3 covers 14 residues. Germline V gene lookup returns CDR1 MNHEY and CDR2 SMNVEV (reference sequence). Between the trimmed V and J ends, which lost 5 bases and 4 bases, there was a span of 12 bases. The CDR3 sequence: CASSTGQRNQPQHF. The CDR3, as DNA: TGTGCCAGCAGTACAGGACAGCGGAATCAGCCCCAGCATTTT.

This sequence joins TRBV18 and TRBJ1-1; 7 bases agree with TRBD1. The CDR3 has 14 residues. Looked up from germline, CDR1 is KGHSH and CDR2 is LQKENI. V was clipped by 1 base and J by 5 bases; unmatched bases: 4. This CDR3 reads CASSPRRGDTEAFF. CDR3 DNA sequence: TGTGCCAGCTCACCACGCAGGGGGGATACTGAAGCTTTCTTT.

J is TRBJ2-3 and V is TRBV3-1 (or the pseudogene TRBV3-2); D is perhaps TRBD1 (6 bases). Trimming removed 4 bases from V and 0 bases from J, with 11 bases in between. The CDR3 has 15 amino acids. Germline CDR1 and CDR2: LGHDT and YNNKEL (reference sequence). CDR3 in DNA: TGTGCCAGCAGCCCGGACAGAACTAGCACAGATACGCAGTATTTT. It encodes CASSPDRTSTDTQYF.

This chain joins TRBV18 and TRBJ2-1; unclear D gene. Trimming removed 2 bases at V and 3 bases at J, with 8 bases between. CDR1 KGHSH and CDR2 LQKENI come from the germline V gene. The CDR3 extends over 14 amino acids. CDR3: CASSPIELYNEQFF. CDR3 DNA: TGTGCCAGCTCACCAATAGAGCTCTACAATGAGCAGTTCTTC.

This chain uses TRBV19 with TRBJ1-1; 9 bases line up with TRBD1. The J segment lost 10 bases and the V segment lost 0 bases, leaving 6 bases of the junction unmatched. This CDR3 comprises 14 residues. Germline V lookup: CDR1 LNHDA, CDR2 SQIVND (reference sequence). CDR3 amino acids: CASSIDRDRARAFF. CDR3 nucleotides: TGTGCCAGTAGTATAGATCGGGACAGGGCCCGAGCTTTCTTT.

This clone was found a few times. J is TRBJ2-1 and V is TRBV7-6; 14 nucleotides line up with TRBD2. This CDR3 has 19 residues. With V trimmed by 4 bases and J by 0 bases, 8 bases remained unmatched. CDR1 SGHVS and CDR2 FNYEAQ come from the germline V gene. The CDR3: CASSYPTSGGASSYNEQFF. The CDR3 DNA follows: TGTGCCAGCAGCTACCCGACTAGCGGGGGGGCAAGCTCCTACAATGAGCAGTTCTTC. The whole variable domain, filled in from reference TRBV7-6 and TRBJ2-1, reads GAGVSQSPRYKVTKRGQDVALRCDPISGHVSLYWYRQALGQGPEFLTYFNYEAQQDKSGLPNDRFSAERPEGSISTLTIQRTEQRDSAMYRCASSYPTSGGASSYNEQFFGPGTRLTVL.

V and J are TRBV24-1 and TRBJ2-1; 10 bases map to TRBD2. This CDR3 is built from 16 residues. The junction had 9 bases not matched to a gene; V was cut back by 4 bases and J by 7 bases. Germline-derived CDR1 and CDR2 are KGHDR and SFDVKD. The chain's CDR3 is CATSDHLAGAWNEQFF. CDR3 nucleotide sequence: TGTGCCACCAGTGACCACCTAGCGGGGGCTTGGAATGAGCAGTTCTTC.

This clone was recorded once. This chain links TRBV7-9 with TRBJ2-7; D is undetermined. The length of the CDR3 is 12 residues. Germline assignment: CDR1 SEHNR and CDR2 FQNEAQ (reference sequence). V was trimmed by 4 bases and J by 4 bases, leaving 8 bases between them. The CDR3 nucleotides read TGTGCCAGCAGCTCGACTGGATACGAGCAGTACTTC. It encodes CASSSTGYEQYF. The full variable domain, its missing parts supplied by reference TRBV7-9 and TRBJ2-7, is DTGVSQNPRHKITKRGQNVTFRCDPISEHNRLYWYRQTLGQGPEFLTYFQNEAQLEKSRLLSDRFSAERPKGSFSTLEIQRTEQGDSAMYLCASSSTGYEQYFGPGTRLTVT.

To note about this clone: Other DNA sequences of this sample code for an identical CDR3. The CDR3: CASSRTSGGYNEQFF. Here the CDR3 DNA reads TGTGCCAGTAGTAGGACTAGCGGGGGATACAATGAGCAGTTCTTC. The chain joins TRBV19 to TRBJ2-1, with 13 positions matching TRBD2. The CDR3 has 15 amino acids. Germline V gene lookup returns CDR1 LNHDA and CDR2 SQIVND (reference sequence). With 4 bases clipped from V and 4 bases from J, the junction kept 1 base outside the gene matches.

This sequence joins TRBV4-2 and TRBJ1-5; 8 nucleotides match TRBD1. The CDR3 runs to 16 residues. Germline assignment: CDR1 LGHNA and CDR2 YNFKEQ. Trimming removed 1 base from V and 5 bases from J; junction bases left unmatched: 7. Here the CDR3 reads CASSQARDRWDQPQHF. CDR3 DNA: TGTGCCAGCAGCCAAGCAAGGGACAGGTGGGATCAGCCCCAGCATTTT.

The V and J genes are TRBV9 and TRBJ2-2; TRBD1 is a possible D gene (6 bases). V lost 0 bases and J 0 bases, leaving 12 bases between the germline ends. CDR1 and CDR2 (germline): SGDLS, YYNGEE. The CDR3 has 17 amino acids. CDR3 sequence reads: CASSVGGRLANTGELFF. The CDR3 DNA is TGTGCCAGCAGCGTAGGGGGGCGGCTCGCGAACACCGGGGAGCTGTTTTTT.

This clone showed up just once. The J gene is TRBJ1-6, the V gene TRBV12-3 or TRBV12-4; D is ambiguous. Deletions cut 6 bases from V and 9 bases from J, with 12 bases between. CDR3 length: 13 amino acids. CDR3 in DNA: TGTGCCAGCAGCACCTCAGAGGGTTCACCCCTCCACTTT. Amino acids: CASSTSEGSPLHF.

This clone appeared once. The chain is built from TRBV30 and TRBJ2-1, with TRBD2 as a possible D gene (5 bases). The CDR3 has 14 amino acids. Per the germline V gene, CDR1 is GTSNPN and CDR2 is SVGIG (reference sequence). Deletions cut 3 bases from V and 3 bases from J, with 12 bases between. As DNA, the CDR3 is TGTGCCTGGAGGTACGGGGTAAGCTACAATGAGCAGTTCTTC. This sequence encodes CAWRYGVSYNEQFF.

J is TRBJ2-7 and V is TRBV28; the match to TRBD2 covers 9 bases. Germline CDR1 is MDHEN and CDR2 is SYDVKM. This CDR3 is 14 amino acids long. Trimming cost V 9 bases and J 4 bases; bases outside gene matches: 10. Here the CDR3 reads CASLSGGTVYEQYF. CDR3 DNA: TGTGCCAGTCTCAGCGGGGGGACCGTTTACGAGCAGTACTTC.

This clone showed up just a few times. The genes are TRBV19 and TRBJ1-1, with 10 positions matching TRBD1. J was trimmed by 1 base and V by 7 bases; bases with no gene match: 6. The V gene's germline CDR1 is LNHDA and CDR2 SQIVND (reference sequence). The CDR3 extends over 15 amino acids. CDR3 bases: TGTGCCAGTACTAAAGACAGGGGGCCGAACACTGAAGCTTTCTTT. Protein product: CASTKDRGPNTEAFF. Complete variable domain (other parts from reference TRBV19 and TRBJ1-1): DGGITQSPKYLFRKEGQNVTLSCEQNLNHDAMYWYRQDPGQGLRLIYYSQIVNDFQKGDIAEGYSVSREKKESFPLTVTSAQKNPTAFYLCASTKDRGPNTEAFFGQGTRLTVV.

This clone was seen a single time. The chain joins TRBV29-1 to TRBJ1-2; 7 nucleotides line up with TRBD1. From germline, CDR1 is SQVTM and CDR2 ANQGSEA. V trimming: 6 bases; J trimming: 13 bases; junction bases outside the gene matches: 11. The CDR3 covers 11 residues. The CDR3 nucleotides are TGCAGCGTCGAGCCAACAGGGGCCGTCACCTTC. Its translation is CSVEPTGAVTF.

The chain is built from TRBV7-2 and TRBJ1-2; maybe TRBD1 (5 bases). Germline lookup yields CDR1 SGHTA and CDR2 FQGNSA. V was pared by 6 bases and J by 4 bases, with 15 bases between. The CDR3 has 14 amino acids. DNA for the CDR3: TGTGCCAGCAGACCCCAGGGCCTTACCTATGGCTACACCTTC. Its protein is CASRPQGLTYGYTF.

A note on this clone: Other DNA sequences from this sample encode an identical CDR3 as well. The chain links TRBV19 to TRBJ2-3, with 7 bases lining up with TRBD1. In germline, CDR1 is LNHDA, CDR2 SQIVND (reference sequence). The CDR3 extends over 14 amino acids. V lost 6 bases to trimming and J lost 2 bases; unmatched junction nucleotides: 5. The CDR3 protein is CASSRQGNTDTQYF. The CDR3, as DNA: TGTGCCAGTAGCCGACAGGGAAACACAGATACGCAGTATTTT.

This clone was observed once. CDR3 region: CATGGQGRSPLHF. The CDR3 coding sequence is TGTGCCACAGGGGGACAGGGGCGTTCACCCCTCCACTTT. The V call is TRBV25-1, the J call TRBJ1-6; 10 bases are shared with TRBD1. Germline V CDR1 and CDR2: MGHDK, SYGVNS. J gave up 9 bases and V 10 bases, and 6 bases lay outside the gene matches. This CDR3 comprises 13 residues.